A selection of T cell receptor beta chains follows, all from one sample in a study of regulatory T cells in long-lasting Graves disease. TCRdb ran MiXCR on the multiplex PCR reads and lists one entry per CDR3 protein. The table has fewer than 550,000 distinct CDR3 sequences, around a fifth seen once. This specimen consisted of peripheral blood mononuclear cells (PBMCs), obtained when the disease was refractory, from a patient treated with antithyroid drugs. These receptors came from a female donor with Graves disease. CDR3s include the opening cysteine and the closing phenylalanine or tryptophan. Fields, in order: V gene, D gene, clone size, J gene, CDR3 protein, CDR3 DNA. A D gene is named only where the DNA matches it firmly. Some rows have no size entry. The others give once, few or many, or a class for an expanded clone.

>TRBV20-1|TRBD2|NA|TRBJ2-5
CSASQPVAGEWGSQYF
TGCAGTGCGTCGCAGCCCGTCGCGGGAGAGTGGGGATCCCAGTACTTC
>TRBV2|NA|many|TRBJ1-1
CASSDLAPRLNTEAFF
TGTGCCAGCAGTGACCTCGCCCCCCGCCTGAACACTGAAGCTTTCTTT
>TRBV20-1|TRBD1|few|TRBJ1-5
CSAREWDRGSNQPQHF
TGCAGTGCTAGAGAATGGGACAGGGGAAGCAATCAGCCCCAGCATTTT
>TRBV7-2|TRBD2|NA|TRBJ2-1
CASGKILADEQFF
TGTGCCAGCGGAAAGATACTAGCGGATGAGCAGTTCTTC
>TRBV20-1|NA|few|TRBJ1-1
CSLENGGVTEAFF
TGCAGTCTCGAGAACGGGGGCGTCACTGAAGCTTTCTTT
>TRBV3-1|NA|many|TRBJ1-1
CASSQGQMNTEAFF
TGTGCCAGCAGCCAAGGCCAGATGAACACTGAAGCTTTCTTT
>TRBV7-2|TRBD1|NA|TRBJ1-3
CASSLVGTDSGNTIYF
TGTGCCAGCAGCTTAGTGGGGACAGACTCTGGAAACACCATATATTTT
>TRBV28|NA|NA|TRBJ1-2
CASRAGHSAGYGYTF
TGTGCCAGCAGGGCGGGTCATTCGGCGGGTTATGGCTACACCTTC
>TRBV20-1|TRBD2|once|TRBJ2-2
CSARDTSGIPRGTGELFF
TGCAGTGCTAGAGATACTAGCGGGATCCCTCGGGGGACCGGGGAGCTGTTTTTT
>TRBV28|NA|few|TRBJ1-6
CASRPQGSGSPLHF
TGTGCCAGCAGACCCCAGGGGTCGGGTTCACCCCTCCACTTT
>TRBV29-1|TRBD1|NA|TRBJ2-7
CSVITGQGIHEQYF
TGCAGCGTCATTACGGGACAGGGGATCCACGAGCAGTACTTC